A selection of T cell receptor beta chains follows, all from one sample in a study of response to subunit inactivated influenza vaccine. TCRdb recomputed calls from the RT-PCR reads with MiXCR, one row per CDR3 protein. The sample contains about 190,000 distinct CDR3 sequences, approximately 15% of which appear only once. The sample here was CD8+ T cells sorted from PBMCs, taken less than 6 days after vaccination. These receptors were obtained from a man aged 45-65 years who received an inactivated influenza vaccine. Both conserved end residues are part of each CDR3. The D gene is left open where the match is weak. Not every row has a clone size; where given, it reads once, few, many or a size class.

d_call j_call clone_size v_call cdr3_aa cdr3_nt
- TRBJ2-5 few TRBV25-1 CASSEWESQETQYF TGTGCCAGCAGTGAATGGGAGTCCCAAGAGACCCAGTACTTC
TRBD1 TRBJ2-1 few TRBV7-6 CASSWVRDRVIDEQFF TGTGCCAGCAGCTGGGTCCGGGACAGGGTAATCGATGAGCAGTTCTTC
- TRBJ1-2 few TRBV29-1 CSVEEWEENGGYTF TGCAGCGTTGAAGAATGGGAGGAAAACGGCGGCTACACCTTC
TRBD1 TRBJ1-2 - TRBV6-5 CASSYRESGQGANYGYTF TGTGCCAGCAGTTACCGTGAATCCGGACAGGGGGCTAACTATGGCTACACCTTC
- TRBJ2-1 - TRBV4-3 CASSQDPGTPAPLGDEQFF TGCGCCAGCAGCCAAGATCCTGGAACGCCGGCCCCACTAGGGGATGAGCAGTTCTTC
TRBD2 TRBJ2-1 - TRBV5-6 CASSLLTSAFSYNEQFF TGTGCCAGCAGCCTTCTCACTAGCGCCTTCTCCTACAATGAGCAGTTCTTC
TRBD2 TRBJ2-5 few TRBV12-3/TRBV12-4 CASSLATSARETQYF TGTGCCAGCAGCCTGGCGACTAGCGCCCGAGAGACCCAGTACTTC
- TRBJ2-1 - TRBV6-5 CASSEGVEQFF TGTGCCAGCAGTGAAGGGGTTGAGCAGTTCTTC
- TRBJ1-2 - TRBV5-1 CASSLAANNYGYTF TGCGCCAGCAGCTTGGCTGCGAACAACTATGGCTACACCTTC
- TRBJ2-3 many TRBV11-2 CASSTSMTDTQYF TGTGCCAGCAGCACCAGCATGACAGATACGCAGTATTTT
TRBD2 TRBJ2-7 few TRBV29-1 CSVFGQGGLAGTYEQYF TGCAGCGTGTTTGGACAGGGAGGACTAGCGGGGACCTACGAGCAGTACTTC
TRBD2 TRBJ2-3 few TRBV3-1 CASSSSPGTSGFSTDTQYF TGTGCCAGCAGCTCCAGTCCCGGGACTAGCGGGTTTTCCACAGATACGCAGTATTTT